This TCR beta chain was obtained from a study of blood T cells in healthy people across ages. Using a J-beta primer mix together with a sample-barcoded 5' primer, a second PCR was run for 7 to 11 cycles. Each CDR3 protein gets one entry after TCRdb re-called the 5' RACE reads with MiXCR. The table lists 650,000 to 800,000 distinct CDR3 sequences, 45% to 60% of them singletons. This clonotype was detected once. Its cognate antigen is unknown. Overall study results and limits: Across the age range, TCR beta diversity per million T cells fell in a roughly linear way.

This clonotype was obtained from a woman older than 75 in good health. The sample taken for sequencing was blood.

Here the CDR3 DNA reads TGCAGCGGGACTAGCGGTTACAATGAGCAGTTCTTC. Translating gives CSGTSGYNEQFF. The rearrangement links TRBV29-1 to TRBJ2-1; 10 bases are a match to TRBD2. Germline V gene data show CDR1 as SQVTM and CDR2 as ANQGSEA. V was pared by 7 bases and J by 4 bases, with 1 base of the junction left unmatched. The CDR3 loop spans 12 amino acids.